The 5 T cell receptor beta chains given below trace back to one sample, sequenced in a study of cytomegalovirus exposure and HLA in healthy donors. Both 60 Vbeta primers and 13 Jbeta primers went into the PCR. TCRdb keeps only in-frame clones here, not all; method: immunoSEQ multiplex PCR. This sample yields around 92,000 clones, of which 80% are seen a single time; around 2% belongs to the top ten. Specimen: PBMCs. These receptors were taken from a man between 18 and 29 years old in good health and CMV-seronegative.

The chain links TRBV5-1 to TRBJ1-2, with 7 bases aligning to TRBD1. This CDR3 comprises 16 residues. V was clipped by 4 bases and J by 7 bases; unmatched bases: 16. Germline values: CDR1 SGHRS, CDR2 YFSETQ. CDR3 sequence: CASSPLAGTALLGYTF. The CDR3 nucleotides are TGCGCCAGCAGCCCGCTAGCCGGGACAGCCTTGCTTGGCTACACCTTC.

The rearrangement uses TRBV6-5 and TRBJ1-5; 11 nucleotides line up with TRBD1. Losses at the gene ends were 6 bases for V and 7 bases for J; bases not matched to a gene: 5. The CDR3 covers 14 residues. CDR1 and CDR2 from the germline V gene are MNHEY and SVGAGI. In DNA form, the CDR3 reads TGTGCCAGCAGCATTCGGACAGGGGGCCAGCCCCAGCATTTT. Translated: CASSIRTGGQPQHF.

The gene calls are TRBV4-2 and TRBJ2-5, with a possible D match to TRBD2 (5 bases). The V end was cut by 3 bases, the J end by 0 bases, with 5 bases between. CDR1 and CDR2 (germline): LGHNA, YNFKEQ. CDR3 size: 13 residues. The CDR3 spells CASSQRDQETQYF. The CDR3 nucleotides are TGTGCCAGCAGCCAGCGGGACCAAGAGACCCAGTACTTC.

This clone was counted only a few times. The rearrangement joins TRBV5-6 to TRBJ2-7; weak D call: TRBD1 (6 bases). This CDR3 comprises 11 residues. Per the germline V gene, CDR1 is SGHDT and CDR2 is YYEEEE. Trimming cost V 2 bases and J 7 bases, with 7 bases left between them. The CDR3 nucleotides are TGTGCCAGCAGCTTCACAGGGGAGCAGTACTTC. Amino acids: CASSFTGEQYF.

This clone occurred once. CDR3 protein: CASSLGTSGEQYF. The CDR3 DNA reads as TGCGCCAGCAGCTTGGGGACTAGCGGCGAGCAGTACTTC. This chain joins TRBV5-1 and TRBJ2-7, with 10 bases lining up with TRBD2. Germline CDR1 and CDR2: SGHRS and YFSETQ. Trimming cost V 0 bases and J 6 bases; bases outside gene matches: 0. The CDR3 has 13 amino acids.